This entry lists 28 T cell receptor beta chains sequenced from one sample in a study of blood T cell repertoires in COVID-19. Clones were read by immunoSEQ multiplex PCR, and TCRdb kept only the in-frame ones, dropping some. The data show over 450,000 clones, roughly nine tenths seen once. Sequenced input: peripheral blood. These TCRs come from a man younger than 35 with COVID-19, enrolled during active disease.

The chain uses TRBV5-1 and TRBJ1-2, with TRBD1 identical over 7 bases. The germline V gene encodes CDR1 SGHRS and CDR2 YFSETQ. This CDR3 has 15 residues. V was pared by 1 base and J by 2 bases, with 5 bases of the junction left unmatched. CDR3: CASSLSSGGNYGYTF. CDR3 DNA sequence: TGCGCCAGCAGCTTGTCGTCAGGGGGAAACTATGGCTACACCTTC.

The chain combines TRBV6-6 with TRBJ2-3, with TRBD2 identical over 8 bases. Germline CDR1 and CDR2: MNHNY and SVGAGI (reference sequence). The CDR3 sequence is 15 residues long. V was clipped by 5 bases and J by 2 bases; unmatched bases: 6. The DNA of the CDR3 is TGTGCCAGCAGTGAGCGGGAGCACGCCACAGATACGCAGTATTTT. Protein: CASSEREHATDTQYF.

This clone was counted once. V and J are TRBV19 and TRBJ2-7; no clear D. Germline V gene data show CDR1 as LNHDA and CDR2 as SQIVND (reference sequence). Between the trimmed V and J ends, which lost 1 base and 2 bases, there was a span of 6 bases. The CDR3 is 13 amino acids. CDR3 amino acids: CASSIGHTYEQYF. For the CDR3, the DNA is TGTGCCAGTAGTATAGGACATACCTACGAGCAGTACTTC.

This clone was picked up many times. The CDR3 bases are TGCGCCAGCAGCTTAGGCATAAGGGGCGCTAACTATGGCTACACCTTC. Encoded protein: CASSLGIRGANYGYTF. V gene TRBV4-1 combines with J gene TRBJ1-2; TRBD1 might be the D (5 bases). V was trimmed by 5 bases and J by 0 bases, leaving 16 bases between them. The CDR3 extends over 16 amino acids. In germline, CDR1 is MGHRA, CDR2 YSYEKL.

The CDR3, as DNA: TGTGCCAGCAGCTTGGCCGGGTCCACAGATACGCAGTATTTT. It translates to CASSLAGSTDTQYF. The V and J genes are TRBV5-5 and TRBJ2-3; D unresolved. This CDR3 region has 14 residues. V shed 0 bases and J shed 2 bases, with 7 bases lying between them. CDR1 SGHKS and CDR2 YYEKEE come from the germline V gene (reference sequence).

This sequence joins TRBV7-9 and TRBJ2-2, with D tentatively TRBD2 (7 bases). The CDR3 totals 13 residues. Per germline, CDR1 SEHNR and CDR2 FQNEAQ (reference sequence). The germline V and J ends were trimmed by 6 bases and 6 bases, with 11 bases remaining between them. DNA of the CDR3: TGTGCCAGCAGACTCGGGGGGCCCGGGGAGCTGTTTTTT. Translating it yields CASRLGGPGELFF.

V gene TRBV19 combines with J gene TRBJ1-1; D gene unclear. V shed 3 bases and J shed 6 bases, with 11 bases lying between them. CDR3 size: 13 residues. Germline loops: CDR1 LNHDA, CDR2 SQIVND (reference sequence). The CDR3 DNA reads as TGTGCCAGTAGTATTGCGAGTTTAGCTGAAGCTTTCTTT. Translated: CASSIASLAEAFF. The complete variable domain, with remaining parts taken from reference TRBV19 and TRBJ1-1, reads DGGITQSPKYLFRKEGQNVTLSCEQNLNHDAMYWYRQDPGQGLRLIYYSQIVNDFQKGDIAEGYSVSREKKESFPLTVTSAQKNPTAFYLCASSIASLAEAFFGQGTRLTVV.

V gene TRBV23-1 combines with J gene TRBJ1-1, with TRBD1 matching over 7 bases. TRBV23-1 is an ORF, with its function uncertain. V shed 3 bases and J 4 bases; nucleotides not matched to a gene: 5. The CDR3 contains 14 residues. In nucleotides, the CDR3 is TGCGCCAGCAGTCAGCCTAACAGGGGCACTGAAGCTTTCTTT. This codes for CASSQPNRGTEAFF.

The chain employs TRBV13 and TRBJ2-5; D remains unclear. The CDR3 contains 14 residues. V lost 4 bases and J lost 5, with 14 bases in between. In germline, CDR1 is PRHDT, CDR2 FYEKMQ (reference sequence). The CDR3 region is CASSSRRVKETQYF. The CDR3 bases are TGTGCCAGCAGCTCCAGACGGGTGAAGGAGACCCAGTACTTC.

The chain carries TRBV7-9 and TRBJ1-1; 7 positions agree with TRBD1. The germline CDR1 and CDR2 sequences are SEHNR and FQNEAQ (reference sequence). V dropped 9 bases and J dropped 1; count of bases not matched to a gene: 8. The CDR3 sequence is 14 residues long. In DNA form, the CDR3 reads TGTGCCAGTAGTAAGGACAGGCGGAACACTGAAGCTTTCTTT. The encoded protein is CASSKDRRNTEAFF.

CDR3 region: CAWSVVAGGEQYF. In nucleotides, the CDR3 is TGTGCCTGGAGTGTAGTAGCGGGAGGCGAGCAGTACTTC. The chain couples TRBV30 to TRBJ2-7, with 10 bases that match TRBD2. V trimming: 0 bases; J trimming: 6 bases; junction bases outside the gene matches: 2. This CDR3 has 13 amino acids. The germline CDR1 and CDR2 sequences are GTSNPN and SVGIG (reference sequence).

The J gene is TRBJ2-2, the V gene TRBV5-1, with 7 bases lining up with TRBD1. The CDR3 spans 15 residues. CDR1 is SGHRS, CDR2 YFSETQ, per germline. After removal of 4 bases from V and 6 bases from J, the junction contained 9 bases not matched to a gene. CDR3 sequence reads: CASSRGDSGAGELFF. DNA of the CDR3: TGCGCCAGCAGCCGAGGGGACAGCGGCGCCGGGGAGCTGTTTTTT.

CDR3 amino acids: CASSILAGAADTQYF. The CDR3 bases are TGTGCCAGTAGTATACTAGCGGGGGCTGCAGATACGCAGTATTTT. The chain carries TRBV19 and TRBJ2-3; TRBD2 matches at 10 bases. There are 15 residues in the CDR3. Trimming cost V 2 bases and J 4 bases; bases outside gene matches: 3. Germline lookup yields CDR1 LNHDA and CDR2 SQIVND (reference sequence).

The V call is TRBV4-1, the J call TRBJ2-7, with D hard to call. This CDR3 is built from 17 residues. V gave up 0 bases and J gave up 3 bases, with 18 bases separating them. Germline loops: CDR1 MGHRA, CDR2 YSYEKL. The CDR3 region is CASSQDTPMGQNYEQYF. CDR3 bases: TGCGCCAGCAGCCAAGATACCCCGATGGGCCAGAACTACGAGCAGTACTTC.

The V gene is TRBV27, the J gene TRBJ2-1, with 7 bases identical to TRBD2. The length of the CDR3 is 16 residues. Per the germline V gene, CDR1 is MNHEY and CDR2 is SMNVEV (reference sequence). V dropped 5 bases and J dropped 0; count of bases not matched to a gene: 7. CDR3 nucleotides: TGTGCCAGCAGTCCCACACTAGCGAGCTCCTACAATGAGCAGTTCTTC. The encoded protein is CASSPTLASSYNEQFF.

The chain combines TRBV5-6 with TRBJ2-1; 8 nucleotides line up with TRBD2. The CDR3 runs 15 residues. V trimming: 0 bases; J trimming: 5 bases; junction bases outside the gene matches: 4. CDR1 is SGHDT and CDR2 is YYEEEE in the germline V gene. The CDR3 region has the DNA TGTGCCAGCAGCTTGGACGGGGGGGCCGACAATGAGCAGTTCTTC. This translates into CASSLDGGADNEQFF. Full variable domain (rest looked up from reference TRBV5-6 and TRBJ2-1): DAGVTQSPTHLIKTRGQQVTLRCSPKSGHDTVSWYQQALGQGPQFIFQYYEEEERQRGNFPDRFSGHQFPNYSSELNVNALLLGDSALYLCASSLDGGADNEQFFGPGTRLTVL.

CDR3 sequence: CASCPQGAYYGYTF. The CDR3 DNA reads as TGTGCCAGCTGTCCCCAGGGGGCTTACTATGGCTACACCTTC. This chain connects TRBV2 to TRBJ1-2, with 8 positions matching TRBD1. Germline CDR1 and CDR2: SNHLY and FYNNEI. The trim removed 8 bases at V and 3 bases at J, leaving 8 bases unmatched. The CDR3 covers 14 residues.

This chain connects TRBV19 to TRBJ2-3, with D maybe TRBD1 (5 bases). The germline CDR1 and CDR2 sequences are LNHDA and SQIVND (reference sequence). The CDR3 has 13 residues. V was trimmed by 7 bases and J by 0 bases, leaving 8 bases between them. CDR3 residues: CASTPGSTDTQYF. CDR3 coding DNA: TGTGCCAGTACGCCAGGGAGCACAGATACGCAGTATTTT.

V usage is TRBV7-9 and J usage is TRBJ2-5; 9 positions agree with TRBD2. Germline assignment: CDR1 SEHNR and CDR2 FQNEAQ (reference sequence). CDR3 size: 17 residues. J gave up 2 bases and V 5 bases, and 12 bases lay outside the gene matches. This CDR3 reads CASSPLSTSGFQETQYF. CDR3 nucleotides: TGTGCCAGCAGCCCCCTGTCTACTAGCGGGTTTCAAGAGACCCAGTACTTC.

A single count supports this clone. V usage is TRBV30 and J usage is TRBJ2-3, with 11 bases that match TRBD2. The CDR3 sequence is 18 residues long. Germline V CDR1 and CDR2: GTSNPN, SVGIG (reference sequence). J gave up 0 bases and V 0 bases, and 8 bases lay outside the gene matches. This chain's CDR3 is CAWSVWGTSGLSTDTQYF. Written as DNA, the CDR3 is TGTGCCTGGAGTGTATGGGGGACTAGCGGTCTTAGCACAGATACGCAGTATTTT.

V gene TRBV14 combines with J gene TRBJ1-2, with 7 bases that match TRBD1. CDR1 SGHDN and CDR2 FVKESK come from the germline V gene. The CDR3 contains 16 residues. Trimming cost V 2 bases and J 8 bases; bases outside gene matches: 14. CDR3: CASSQKPTGKLGGYTF. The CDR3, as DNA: TGTGCCAGCAGCCAAAAGCCGACAGGGAAATTAGGAGGCTACACCTTC.

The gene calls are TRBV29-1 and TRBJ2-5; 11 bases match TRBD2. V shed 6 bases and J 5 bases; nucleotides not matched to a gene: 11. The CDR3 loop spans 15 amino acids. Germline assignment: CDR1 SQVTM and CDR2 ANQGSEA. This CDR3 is CSVQVAGGPYETQYF. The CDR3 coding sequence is TGCAGCGTCCAGGTAGCGGGGGGGCCTTACGAGACCCAGTACTTC.

The CDR3 loop is CASSSGLAGNTGELFF. CDR3 in DNA: TGCGCCAGCAGCTCCGGACTAGCGGGGAACACCGGGGAGCTGTTTTTT. V usage is TRBV10-1 and J usage is TRBJ2-2, with 11 bases that match TRBD2. The CDR3 is 16 residues long. The V and J ends lost 6 bases and 1 base, in that order; junction bases with no gene match: 4. The V gene's germline CDR1 is WNHNN and CDR2 SYGVQD (reference sequence).

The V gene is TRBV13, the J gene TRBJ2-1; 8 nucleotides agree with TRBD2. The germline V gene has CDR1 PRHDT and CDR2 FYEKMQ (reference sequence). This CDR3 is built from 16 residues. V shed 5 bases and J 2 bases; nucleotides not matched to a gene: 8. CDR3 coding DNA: TGTGCCAGCAGCGTAAGCGACGGGAGGGCCTACAATGAGCAGTTCTTC. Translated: CASSVSDGRAYNEQFF.

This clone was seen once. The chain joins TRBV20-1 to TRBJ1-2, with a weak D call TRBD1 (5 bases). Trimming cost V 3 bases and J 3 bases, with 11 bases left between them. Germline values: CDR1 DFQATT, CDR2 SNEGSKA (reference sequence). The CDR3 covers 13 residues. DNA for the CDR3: TGCAGTGCTAGTACAGGCCGAGACTATGGCTACACCTTC. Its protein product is CSASTGRDYGYTF.

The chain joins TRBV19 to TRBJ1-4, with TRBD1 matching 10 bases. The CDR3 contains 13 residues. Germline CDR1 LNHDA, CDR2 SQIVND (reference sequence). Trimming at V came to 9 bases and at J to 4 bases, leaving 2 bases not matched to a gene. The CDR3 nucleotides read TGTGCCAGCGGGACAGGGGATAATGAAAAACTGTTTTTT. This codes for CASGTGDNEKLFF.

The CDR3 nucleotides read TGTGCCAGTAGTCCAGGAGGGACAGGGGGGATAAATGAGCAGTTCTTC. It specifies CASSPGGTGGINEQFF. This sequence joins TRBV19 and TRBJ2-1; 11 positions match TRBD1. This CDR3 is built from 16 residues. The J segment lost 7 bases and the V segment lost 5 bases, leaving 10 bases of the junction unmatched. Germline assignment: CDR1 LNHDA and CDR2 SQIVND (reference sequence).

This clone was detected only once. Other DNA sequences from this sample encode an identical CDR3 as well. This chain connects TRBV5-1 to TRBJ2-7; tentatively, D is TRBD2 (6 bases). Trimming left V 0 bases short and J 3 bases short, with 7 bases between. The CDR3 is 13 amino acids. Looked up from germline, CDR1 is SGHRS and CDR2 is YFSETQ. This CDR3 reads CASSLGGNYEQYF. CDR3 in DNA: TGCGCCAGCAGCTTGGGCGGGAACTACGAGCAGTACTTC. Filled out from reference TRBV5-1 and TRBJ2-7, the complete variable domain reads KAGVTQTPRYLIKTRGQQVTLSCSPISGHRSVSWYQQTPGQGLQFLFEYFSETQRNKGNFPGRFSGRQFSNSRSEMNVSTLELGDSALYLCASSLGGNYEQYFGPGTRLTVT.